The clone carrying this T cell receptor beta chain was counted at least ten times. The target antigen is unknown. These data come from a study of CD8+CD57+ T cells in acquired aplastic anemia. Whole-study context: Sorted cells (CD4+ and CD8+) yielded DNA amounts that averaged about 2.9 ug. Study results and limitations: In CD8+ cells, Simpson's diversity showed no significant difference between patients and controls. Patients and controls were found to share twenty-nine CD8+ CDR3 sequences.

Sequenced patients had shown CD8+CD57+ cell expansion by flow cytometry. Patients had not yet gotten any therapy when their blood was taken for sampling. Genomic DNA provided the template from which TCR beta VDJ and CDR3 profiles were obtained. TCRdb called the reads again in MiXCR, with one record for every CDR3 protein. The table lists some 200,000 distinct CDR3 sequences, around 48% of them singletons. The CDR3 runs 13 residues. Germline assignment: CDR1 SGHRS and CDR2 YFSETQ. The junction had 4 bases not matched to a gene; V was cut back by 3 bases and J by 4 bases. The TCR sequence derives from a human donor with aplastic anemia. The sequenced sample was sorted CD4+, CD8+, or CD8+CD57+ T cells (not recorded which) from PBMCs. This rearrangement joins TRBV5-1 to TRBJ2-7; 7 bases agree with TRBD2. The CDR3 nucleotides are TGCGCCAGCAGCTCGGGGGGAATATACGAGCAGTACTTC. It is translated as CASSSGGIYEQYF.